This T cell receptor (beta chain) was profiled in a study of blood T cell repertoires in COVID-19. Study-wide background: Both acute and convalescent COVID-19 samples were obtained from the United States, Italy and Spain. The analysed material was cDNA or gDNA that came from T cells, B-cell-depleted T cells, or PBMCs.

After removal of 3 bases from V and 7 bases from J, the junction contained 4 bases not matched to a gene. The CDR3 extends over 14 amino acids. The germline V gene has CDR1 KGHSH and CDR2 LQKENI. Source study methods: It was from reference gene primer amplification that nucleated cell counts were estimated. Assay used: immunoSEQ multiplex PCR; TCRdb lists only in-frame clones, some missing. V, J and clone size are taken as reported in that table, and D and trimming were inferred from the DNA itself. The data hold approximately 150,000 clones, with 79% observed a single time. This chain joins TRBV18 and TRBJ2-1, with 9 nucleotides matching TRBD2. Input material: peripheral blood. This receptor was taken from a man aged 45 to 65 with active or convalescent COVID-19. Here the CDR3 reads CASSPRLAANEQFF. In DNA form, the CDR3 reads TGTGCCAGCTCACCCCGACTAGCGGCGAATGAGCAGTTCTTC.